The 18 T cell receptor beta chains given below trace back to one sample, sequenced in a study of cytomegalovirus exposure and HLA in healthy donors. The PCR had 60 Vbeta and 13 Jbeta primers. Using immunoSEQ multiplex PCR, the repertoire was profiled, and TCRdb retains in-frame clones only, with some absent. Found here are some 120,000 clones, 74% of them singletons; the top ten hold 2% to 2.5%. Material for sequencing was PBMCs. These receptors were obtained from a human donor in good health.

This rearrangement joins TRBV7-2 to TRBJ2-3; 14 bases match TRBD2. CDR3 length equals 16 residues. Germline values: CDR1 SGHTA, CDR2 FQGNSA. V shed 1 base, J shed 6 bases, and the junction held 3 bases outside the gene matches. In nucleotides, the CDR3 is TGTGCCAGCAGCTTAGGGACTAGCGGGGGGTGGGATACGCAGTATTTT. This translates into CASSLGTSGGWDTQYF.

The genes are TRBV6-1 and TRBJ1-3, with TRBD1 identical over 7 bases. The germline CDR1 and CDR2 sequences are MNHNS and SASEGT. The ends lost 1 base at V and 3 bases at J; junction bases unmatched: 3. CDR3 length: 15 amino acids. In DNA form, the CDR3 reads TGTGCCAGCAGTGAAGACAGGGGCTTTGGAAACACCATATATTTT. Translation: CASSEDRGFGNTIYF.

The genes are TRBV5-1 and TRBJ2-1, with 10 bases matching TRBD2. The CDR3 totals 15 residues. V was clipped by 3 bases and J by 8 bases; unmatched bases: 8. CDR1 and CDR2 (germline): SGHRS, YFSETQ. CDR3 amino acids: CASSSGTSEPHEQFF. The CDR3 DNA follows: TGCGCCAGCAGCTCCGGGACTAGCGAGCCGCATGAGCAGTTCTTC.

This chain joins TRBV5-8 and TRBJ2-4; the match to TRBD2 covers 9 bases. Germline V gene lookup returns CDR1 SGHTS and CDR2 YDEGEE. With V trimmed by 0 bases and J by 2 bases, 15 bases remained unmatched. The CDR3 has 20 amino acids. The CDR3 DNA reads TGTGCCAGCAGCTTGGCTTGGGTTTTAGCGGGAGTCGGGTCCAAAAACATTCAGTACTTC. Residues: CASSLAWVLAGVGSKNIQYF.

The CDR3 reads CASRLSGGGETQYF. Here the CDR3 DNA reads TGTGCCAGCAGACTCTCAGGGGGCGGGGAGACCCAGTACTTC. This chain uses TRBV28 with TRBJ2-5; TRBD1 matches at 8 bases. The CDR3 totals 14 residues. Germline CDR1 and CDR2: MDHEN and SYDVKM. V lost 6 bases and J lost 5; bases outside the gene matches: 8.

The sample holds a few counts of this clone. The CDR3 bases are TGCGCCAGCAGCCGGCATGGACTAGCGGGAGGGCGAGGCAATGAGCAGTTCTTC. Protein product: CASSRHGLAGGRGNEQFF. The rearrangement links TRBV4-1 to TRBJ2-1, with 15 nucleotides matching TRBD2. Germline V gene sequence: CDR1 MGHRA, CDR2 YSYEKL. CDR3 length: 18 residues. Germline trimming cut 4 bases from V and 6 bases from J; bases unmatched to any gene: 10.

V is TRBV7-2 and J is TRBJ1-2, with D possibly TRBD1 on 5 matching bases. The ends were cut back, 5 bases at V and 4 bases at J, with 14 bases in the middle. The V gene's germline CDR1 is SGHTA and CDR2 FQGNSA. This CDR3 contains 14 residues. The DNA of the CDR3 is TGTGCCAGCAGCCACGGGGGGTTCTCCTATGGCTACACCTTC. Protein product: CASSHGGFSYGYTF.

CDR3 nucleotides: TGTGCCAGCAGCTTAGGGAGTAGGGGGCAAACTGAAGCTTTCTTT. Protein product: CASSLGSRGQTEAFF. The gene calls are TRBV7-2 and TRBJ1-1, with 7 bases identical to TRBD1. The germline V gene has CDR1 SGHTA and CDR2 FQGNSA. The trim removed 1 base at V and 5 bases at J, leaving 7 bases unmatched. The CDR3 runs to 15 residues.

The CDR3 bases are TGCGCCAGCAGCTCTGGGTACAGGGACACCGGGGAGCTGTTTTTT. Protein: CASSSGYRDTGELFF. This chain connects TRBV5-1 to TRBJ2-2, with D possibly being TRBD1 (6 bases). V gave up 3 bases and J gave up 3 bases, with 12 bases separating them. The CDR3 extends over 15 amino acids. Looked up from germline, CDR1 is SGHRS and CDR2 is YFSETQ.

DNA for the CDR3: TGTGCCAGCAGTACAGCAGGGGGAAGGAGTCAGCCCCAGCATTTT. Protein: CASSTAGGRSQPQHF. V is TRBV28 and J is TRBJ1-5; TRBD1 matches 7 bases. Germline-derived CDR1 and CDR2 are MDHEN and SYDVKM. The length of the CDR3 is 15 residues. Germline trimming cut 5 bases from V and 6 bases from J; bases unmatched to any gene: 10.

The table lists this clone with a few counts. This chain joins TRBV29-1 and TRBJ2-5; no reliable D call. Trimming removed 2 bases from V and 3 bases from J, with 4 bases in between. CDR1 SQVTM and CDR2 ANQGSEA come from the germline V gene. CDR3 length: 11 amino acids. CDR3 DNA: TGCAGCGTTGAACGGGAAGAGACCCAGTACTTC. Amino acid sequence: CSVEREETQYF. Looking up the rest from reference TRBV29-1 and TRBJ2-5 gives the full variable domain: SAVISQKPSRDICQRGTSLTIQCQVDSQVTMMFWYRQQPGQSLTLIATANQGSEATYESGFVIDKFPISRPNLTFSTLTVSNMSPEDSSIYLCSVEREETQYFGPGTRLLVL.

The chain joins TRBV19 to TRBJ2-1; D possibly corresponds to TRBD1 (6 bases). Germline CDR1 and CDR2: LNHDA and SQIVND (reference sequence). This CDR3 is built from 14 residues. V gave up 7 bases and J gave up 5 bases, with 15 bases separating them. CDR3 nucleotides: TGTGCCAGTATCGCGGTAGGGGGTCACAATGAGCAGTTCTTC. Translation gives CASIAVGGHNEQFF.

This rearrangement joins TRBV1 to TRBJ2-7; the table calls TRBD2, which could not be checked here. TRBV1 is a recognized pseudogene. CDR3 size: 14 residues. The CDR3 spells CTSSQVGRGYEQYF. The CDR3 coding sequence is TGCACCAGCAGCCAAGTAGGGAGAGGCTACGAGCAGTACTTC.

With respect to this clone: The junction shows a germline mismatch at one end, possibly a read error. V is TRBV27 and J is TRBJ2-1; maybe TRBD1 (5 bases). Per germline, CDR1 MNHEY and CDR2 SMNVEV (reference sequence). This CDR3 has 14 residues. This CDR3 reads CASSLSVGATTRVF. Here the CDR3 DNA reads TGTGCCAGCAGTTTATCAGTAGGGGCGACCACCCGCGTCTTC.

CDR3 DNA sequence: TGCAGCGTTGGCCGGGGGGAGGGGAGGAGTGGCTACACCTTC. It encodes CSVGRGEGRSGYTF. The chain uses TRBV29-1 and TRBJ1-2, with D possibly matching TRBD1 (5 bases). CDR3 length: 14 residues. In germline, CDR1 is SQVTM, CDR2 ANQGSEA. V lost 4 bases, J lost 7 bases, and 19 bases lay in between.

This clone has a handful of counts. The V and J genes are TRBV10-2 and TRBJ2-1, with D possibly TRBD1 on 5 matching bases. This CDR3 contains 12 residues. Germline CDR1 reads WSHSY; CDR2 reads SAAADI. Trimming stripped 7 bases from V and 4 bases from J, with 8 bases between. The CDR3 region has the DNA TGCGCCAGCAATAGACAGTACAATGAGCAGTTCTTC. Its protein product is CASNRQYNEQFF.

This clone was counted only a few times. J is TRBJ2-7 and V is TRBV6-5, with 11 bases matching TRBD2. The germline V gene encodes CDR1 MNHEY and CDR2 SVGAGI. This CDR3 has 14 amino acids. Unmatched junction bases numbered 6, after V lost 6 bases and J lost 5 bases. CDR3 DNA: TGTGCCAGCAGGTTAGCGGGAGGGCCGGACGAGCAGTACTTC. Translating gives CASRLAGGPDEQYF.

This rearrangement joins TRBV5-6 to TRBJ1-1; D is ambiguous. Deletions cut 4 bases from V and 2 bases from J, with 12 bases between. The CDR3 runs to 14 residues. Per the germline V gene, CDR1 is SGHDT and CDR2 is YYEEEE. CDR3 region: CASSTVSPNTEAFF. Written as DNA, the CDR3 is TGTGCCAGCAGCACTGTTAGTCCAAACACTGAAGCTTTCTTT.